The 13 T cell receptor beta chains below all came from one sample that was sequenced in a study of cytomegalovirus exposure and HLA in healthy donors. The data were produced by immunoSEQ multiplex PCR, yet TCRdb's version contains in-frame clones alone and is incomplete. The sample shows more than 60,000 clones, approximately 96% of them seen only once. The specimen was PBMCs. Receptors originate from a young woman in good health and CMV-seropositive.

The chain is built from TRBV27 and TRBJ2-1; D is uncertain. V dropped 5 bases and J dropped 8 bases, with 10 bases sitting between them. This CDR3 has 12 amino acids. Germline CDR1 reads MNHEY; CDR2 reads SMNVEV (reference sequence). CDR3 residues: CASSRKHDEQFF. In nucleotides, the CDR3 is TGTGCCAGCAGTCGTAAGCACGATGAGCAGTTCTTC.

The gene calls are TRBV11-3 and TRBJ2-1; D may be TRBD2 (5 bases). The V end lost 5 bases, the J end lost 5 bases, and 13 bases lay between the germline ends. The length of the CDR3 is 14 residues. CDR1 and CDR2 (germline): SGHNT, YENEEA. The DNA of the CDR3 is TGTGCCAGCAGCCTTTCTGAGGGCCACAATGAGCAGTTCTTC. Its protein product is CASSLSEGHNEQFF. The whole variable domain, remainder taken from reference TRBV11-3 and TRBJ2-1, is EAGVVQSPRYKIIEKKQPVAFWCNPISGHNTLYWYLQNLGQGPELLIRYENEEAVDDSQLPKDRFSAERLKGVDSTLKIQPAELGDSAVYLCASSLSEGHNEQFFGPGTRLTVL.

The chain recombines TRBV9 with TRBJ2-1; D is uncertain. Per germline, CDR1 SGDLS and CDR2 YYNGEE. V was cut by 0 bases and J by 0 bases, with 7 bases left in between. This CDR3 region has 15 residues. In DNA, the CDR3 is TGTGCCAGCAGCGTAGTGGTAGCCTCCTACAATGAGCAGTTCTTC. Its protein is CASSVVVASYNEQFF.

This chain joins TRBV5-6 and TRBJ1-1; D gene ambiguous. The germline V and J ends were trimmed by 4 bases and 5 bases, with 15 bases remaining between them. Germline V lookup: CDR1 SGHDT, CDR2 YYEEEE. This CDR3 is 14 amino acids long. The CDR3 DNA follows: TGTGCCAGCAGCCCGGGGATCGGGAGGACTGAAGCTTTCTTT. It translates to CASSPGIGRTEAFF.

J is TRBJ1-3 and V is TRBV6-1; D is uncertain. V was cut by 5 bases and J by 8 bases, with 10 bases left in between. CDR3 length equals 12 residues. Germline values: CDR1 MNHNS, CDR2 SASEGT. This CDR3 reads CASSPVQYTIYF. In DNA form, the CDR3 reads TGTGCCAGCAGTCCCGTTCAGTACACCATATATTTT.

The CDR3 bases are TGTGCCAGCAGCTTGTCCCGCAATGAGCAGTTCTTC. Translating it yields CASSLSRNEQFF. The chain joins TRBV7-9 to TRBJ2-1; the D is unclear. The CDR3 contains 12 residues. Per germline, CDR1 SEHNR and CDR2 FQNEAQ (reference sequence). With 3 bases removed from V and 6 bases from J, the gap between germline ends came to 6 bases.

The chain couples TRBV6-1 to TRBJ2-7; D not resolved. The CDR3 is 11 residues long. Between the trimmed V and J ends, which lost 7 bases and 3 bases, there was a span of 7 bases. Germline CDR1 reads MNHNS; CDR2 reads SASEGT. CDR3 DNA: TGTGCCAGCATACGGAGCTACGAGCAGTACTTC. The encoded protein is CASIRSYEQYF.

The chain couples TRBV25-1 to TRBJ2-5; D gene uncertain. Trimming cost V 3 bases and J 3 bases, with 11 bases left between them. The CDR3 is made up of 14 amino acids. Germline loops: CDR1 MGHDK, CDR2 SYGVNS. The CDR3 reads CASSEQVLEETQYF. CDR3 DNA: TGTGCCAGCAGTGAGCAGGTCCTGGAAGAGACCCAGTACTTC.

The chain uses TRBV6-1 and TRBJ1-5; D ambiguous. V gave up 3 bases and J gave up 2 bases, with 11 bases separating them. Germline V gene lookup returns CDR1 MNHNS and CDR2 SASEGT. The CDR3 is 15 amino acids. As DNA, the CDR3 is TGTGCCAGCAGTGACCGCGGGGAGGGCAATCAGCCCCAGCATTTT. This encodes CASSDRGEGNQPQHF.

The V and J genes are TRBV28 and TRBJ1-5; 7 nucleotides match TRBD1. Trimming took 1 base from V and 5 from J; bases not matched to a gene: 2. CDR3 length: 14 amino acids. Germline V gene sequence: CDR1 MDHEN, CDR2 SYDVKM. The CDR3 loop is CASSLSDRDQPQHF. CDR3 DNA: TGTGCCAGCAGTTTATCCGACAGGGATCAGCCCCAGCATTTT.

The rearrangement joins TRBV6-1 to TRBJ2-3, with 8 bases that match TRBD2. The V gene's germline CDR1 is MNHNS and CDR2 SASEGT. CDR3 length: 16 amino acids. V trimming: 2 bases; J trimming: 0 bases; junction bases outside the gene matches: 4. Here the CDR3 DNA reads TGTGCCAGCAGTGAATTGTCTAGCGGGAGCACAGATACGCAGTATTTT. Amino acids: CASSELSSGSTDTQYF.

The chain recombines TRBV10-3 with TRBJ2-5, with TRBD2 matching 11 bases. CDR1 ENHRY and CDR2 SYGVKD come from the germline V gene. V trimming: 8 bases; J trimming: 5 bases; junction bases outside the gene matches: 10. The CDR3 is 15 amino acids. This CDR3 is CAIRGDWTSGETQYF. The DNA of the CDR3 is TGTGCCATCCGAGGAGACTGGACTAGCGGGGAGACCCAGTACTTC.

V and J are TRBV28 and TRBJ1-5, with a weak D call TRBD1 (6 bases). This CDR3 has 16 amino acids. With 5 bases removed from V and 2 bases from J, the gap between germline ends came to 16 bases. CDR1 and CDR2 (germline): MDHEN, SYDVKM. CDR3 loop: CASSALAGAGNQPQHF. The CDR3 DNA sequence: TGTGCCAGCAGTGCCCTCGCGGGGGCCGGCAATCAGCCCCAGCATTTT.